This TCR beta chain stems from a study of T-cell reconstitution after alpha-beta-depleted transplantation in children. A word on this clonotype: The target antigen is unknown.

During its preparation, the TCRbeta library received unique molecular identifiers. TCRdb fed the PCR reads into MiXCR, producing one record per CDR3 protein. The sample yields about 540,000 distinct CDR3 sequences, 25% to 30% seen once. Study-wide results and limits: Two months or so post-transplant, alpha-beta T cells reportedly derived from several hundred expanded graft clones. Fresh T-cell production supplied most of the T-cell counts and diversity seen one year after transplant.

From germline, CDR1 is SGHRS and CDR2 YFSETQ. Trimming at V came to 0 bases and at J to 4 bases, leaving 10 bases not matched to a gene. The CDR3 totals 16 residues. The chain carries TRBV5-1 and TRBJ2-7; 7 bases match TRBD2. The sequence was collected from a boy younger than two with Wiskott-Aldrich syndrome, due to receive a stem cell transplant. The material was PBMCs, obtained before TCRalphabeta/CD19-depleted stem cell transplant. CDR3 amino acids: CASSLGYALAAYEQYF. CDR3 DNA: TGCGCCAGCAGCTTGGGCTACGCGCTAGCGGCTTACGAGCAGTACTTC.